The next 30 T cell receptor beta chains were all read from a single sample in a study of T cell repertoires in ileal Crohn's disease (dated 2019 in TCRdb). Explained via the paper, the time point label denotes: proximal margin of the surgical specimen (macroscopically non-inflamed). The method behind the library was the immunoSEQ multiplex PCR assay. The clones in this table, taken by TCRdb from immuneACCESS, are in-frame only. Not every clone is retained; where verified, under half of the shortfall comes from an unresolved V gene, and the cause of the rest is unknown. The sample data list several thousand clones, and roughly 74% of these were observed just once. The biggest ten clones account for approximately 8.5% of the sample. The specimen was ileal tissue. Receptor source: an adult with Crohn's disease.

The chain is built from TRBV28 and TRBJ2-1, with D unclear. The germline V gene encodes CDR1 MDHEN and CDR2 SYDVKM. V shed 2 bases and J shed 7 bases, with 3 bases lying between them. The CDR3 covers 11 residues. The CDR3 sequence: CASSLLNEQFF. The CDR3 DNA reads as TGTGCCAGCAGTTTACTGAATGAGCAGTTCTTC.

The rearrangement uses TRBV10-3 and TRBJ1-2, with D perhaps TRBD1 (6 bases). CDR1 ENHRY and CDR2 SYGVKD come from the germline V gene. V lost 0 bases, J lost 4 bases, and 12 bases lay in between. CDR3 length equals 15 residues. In DNA form, the CDR3 reads TGTGCCATCAGTGAGTCGGGGCAGGGGTTCTATGGCTACACCTTC. Protein product: CAISESGQGFYGYTF.

The genes are TRBV5-6 and TRBJ1-3, with 7 bases aligning to TRBD1. V shed 2 bases, J shed 0 bases, and the junction held 5 bases outside the gene matches. CDR1 is SGHDT and CDR2 is YYEEEE in the germline V gene. The CDR3 runs to 16 residues. CDR3 nucleotide sequence: TGTGCCAGCAGCTTCCCCGGACAGGCCTCTGGAAACACCATATATTTT. Protein: CASSFPGQASGNTIYF. The full variable domain, completed using reference TRBV5-6 and TRBJ1-3, is DAGVTQSPTHLIKTRGQQVTLRCSPKSGHDTVSWYQQALGQGPQFIFQYYEEEERQRGNFPDRFSGHQFPNYSSELNVNALLLGDSALYLCASSFPGQASGNTIYFGEGSWLTVV.

The V and J genes are TRBV19 and TRBJ2-5, with TRBD1 matching 8 bases. CDR1 and CDR2 (germline): LNHDA, SQIVND (reference sequence). The CDR3 extends over 15 amino acids. V trimming: 7 bases; J trimming: 1 base; junction bases outside the gene matches: 8. CDR3: CASTANRGSQETQYF. The CDR3 DNA reads TGTGCCAGTACCGCTAACAGGGGGAGCCAAGAGACCCAGTACTTC.

The genes are TRBV20-1 and TRBJ2-3, with D unclear. CDR1 DFQATT and CDR2 SNEGSKA come from the germline V gene (reference sequence). V was cut by 8 bases and J by 10 bases, with 7 bases left in between. The CDR3 is made up of 8 amino acids. CDR3 DNA sequence: TGCAGTACTCAGGCGCAGTATTTT. Its translation is CSTQAQYF.

The chain recombines TRBV11-2 with TRBJ2-5, with 10 nucleotides matching TRBD2. The CDR3 consists of 16 residues. Germline V gives CDR1 SGHAT, CDR2 FQNNGV. The J segment lost 4 bases and the V segment lost 4 bases, leaving 9 bases of the junction unmatched. CDR3 residues: CASSYATLAGAETQYF. The DNA of the CDR3 is TGTGCCAGCAGCTATGCGACTCTAGCGGGAGCAGAGACCCAGTACTTC.

Judged by abundance, this clone is medium-sized. CDR3 protein: CASSIAAELPEQYF. The CDR3 DNA reads TGTGCCAGCAGTATAGCAGCCGAATTACCCGAGCAGTACTTC. The V gene is TRBV6-5, the J gene TRBJ2-7; no clear D. CDR1 is MNHEY and CDR2 is SVGAGI in the germline V gene. The CDR3 extends over 14 amino acids. Trimming pared 5 bases from V and 6 bases from J, leaving 17 bases between.

V gene TRBV7-8 combines with J gene TRBJ2-5; no clear D. CDR1 and CDR2 from the germline V gene are SGHVS and FQNEAQ. V lost 6 bases and J lost 3, with 5 bases in between. The CDR3 spans 11 residues. CDR3: CASRMEETQYF. For the CDR3, the DNA is TGTGCCAGCAGGATGGAAGAGACCCAGTACTTC.

This chain connects TRBV7-6 to TRBJ1-1, with D possibly TRBD1 on 6 matching bases. This CDR3 spans 17 amino acids. Germline CDR1 is SGHVS and CDR2 is FNYEAQ. Trimming removed 0 bases at V and 0 bases at J, with 14 bases between. CDR3 nucleotides: TGTGCCAGCAGCTTAGCTGGGGGCGGAGGACTGAACACTGAAGCTTTCTTT. Residues: CASSLAGGGGLNTEAFF.

This chain uses TRBV5-5 with TRBJ2-2; a weak D match, TRBD1 (6 bases). Germline V gene sequence: CDR1 SGHKS, CDR2 YYEKEE (reference sequence). Trimming pared 4 bases from V and 7 bases from J, leaving 29 bases between. This CDR3 region has 19 residues. In nucleotides, the CDR3 is TGTGCCAGCAGCCGTGCGTCCGCCCCCCGGGACACCATCGGCGGGGAGCTGTTTTTT. Its protein product is CASSRASAPRDTIGGELFF.

The CDR3 DNA is TGTGCCAGCAGCCGATCAGCGGGCGGGAGGGCCCGGAATGAGCAGTTCTTC. Translating it yields CASSRSAGGRARNEQFF. The V and J genes are TRBV11-3 and TRBJ2-1, with TRBD2 matching over 9 bases. The junction had 15 bases not matched to a gene; V was cut back by 5 bases and J by 7 bases. The CDR3 totals 17 residues. CDR1 and CDR2 from the germline V gene are SGHNT and YENEEA.

V gene TRBV7-2 combines with J gene TRBJ2-7; D not certain. The V gene's germline CDR1 is SGHTA and CDR2 FQGNSA. Trimming removed 1 base at V and 6 bases at J, with 7 bases between. The CDR3 sequence is 12 residues long. In nucleotides, the CDR3 is TGTGCCAGCAGCTTAGGTGGTCGCGAGCAGTACTTC. Protein product: CASSLGGREQYF. The full variable domain, rest sourced from reference TRBV7-2 and TRBJ2-7, is GAGVSQSPSNKVTEKGKDVELRCDPISGHTALYWYRQSLGQGLEFLIYFQGNSAPDKSGLPSDRFSAERTGGSVSTLTIQRTQQEDSAVYLCASSLGGREQYFGPGTRLTVT.

The CDR3 spells CASRFGGAYEQYF. The CDR3 DNA reads as TGTGCCAGCAGGTTCGGGGGGGCCTACGAGCAGTACTTC. This chain connects TRBV27 to TRBJ2-7; the match to TRBD2 covers 8 bases. CDR3 length: 13 amino acids. V lost 6 bases and J lost 2; bases outside the gene matches: 3. Germline loops: CDR1 MNHEY, CDR2 SMNVEV (reference sequence).

This clone was seen more than once but under ten times. Other DNA sequences in this sample translate to the same CDR3. The CDR3 DNA reads as TGCGCCAGCAGCTTGTCCCCGGGACAGGGCGGAGAGCAGTACTTC. Translating gives CASSLSPGQGGEQYF. The rearrangement joins TRBV5-1 to TRBJ2-7, with 9 bases that match TRBD1. After removal of 1 base from V and 7 bases from J, the junction contained 9 bases not matched to a gene. The CDR3 runs to 15 residues. In germline, CDR1 is SGHRS, CDR2 YFSETQ.

The chain links TRBV7-9 to TRBJ2-1; TRBD1 matches at 10 bases. The CDR3 loop spans 19 amino acids. Germline V gives CDR1 SEHNR, CDR2 FQNEAQ (reference sequence). The junction had 10 bases not matched to a gene; V was cut back by 0 bases and J by 2 bases. In DNA, the CDR3 is TGTGCCAGCAGCTTAGCCCCCGGGACAGGGGTCAGGGCCTACAATGAGCAGTTCTTC. This translates into CASSLAPGTGVRAYNEQFF.

The V and J genes are TRBV28 and TRBJ2-3; TRBD2 matches 14 bases. CDR3 size: 18 residues. Germline trimming cut 6 bases from V and 1 base from J; bases unmatched to any gene: 9. CDR1 MDHEN and CDR2 SYDVKM come from the germline V gene. CDR3 bases: TGTGCCAGCAGCTCCGGGACTAGCGGGAGAGGGGGCACAGATACGCAGTATTTT. This encodes CASSSGTSGRGGTDTQYF. Full variable domain (missing parts from reference TRBV28 and TRBJ2-3): DVKVTQSSRYLVKRTGEKVFLECVQDMDHENMFWYRQDPGLGLRLIYFSYDVKMKEKGDIPEGYSVSREKKERFSLILESASTNQTSMYLCASSSGTSGRGGTDTQYFGPGTRLTVL.

This clone was detected once. The V and J genes are TRBV11-3 and TRBJ2-1; 7 positions match TRBD2. CDR1 SGHNT and CDR2 YENEEA come from the germline V gene. After removal of 0 bases from V and 6 bases from J, the junction contained 5 bases not matched to a gene. The CDR3 sequence is 15 residues long. The CDR3 DNA is TGTGCCAGCAGCTTAGATGGGGCGGGAGCCAATGAGCAGTTCTTC. Residues: CASSLDGAGANEQFF.

V gene TRBV7-8 combines with J gene TRBJ2-1, with TRBD2 matching 11 bases. Germline V gene lookup returns CDR1 SGHVS and CDR2 FQNEAQ. The V segment lost 4 bases and the J segment 7 bases; nucleotides outside the gene matches: 6. The CDR3 is made up of 15 amino acids. In DNA form, the CDR3 reads TGTGCCAGCAGCTCTTTAGCGGGAGGGCTAAATGAGCAGTTCTTC. Translated, it gives CASSSLAGGLNEQFF.

This chain uses TRBV2 with TRBJ1-6; D gene unclear. This CDR3 contains 15 residues. Germline-derived CDR1 and CDR2 are SNHLY and FYNNEI. V was shortened by 3 bases and J by 0 bases, with 6 bases between the two germline ends. Written as DNA, the CDR3 is TGTGCCAGCAGTGACGGGATCTCCTATAATTCACCCCTCCACTTT. Its translation: CASSDGISYNSPLHF.

V gene TRBV9 combines with J gene TRBJ2-1, with D maybe TRBD2 (6 bases). The germline CDR1 and CDR2 sequences are SGDLS and YYNGEE. The CDR3 consists of 15 residues. The V and J ends lost 3 bases and 0 bases respectively, with 10 bases between them. This CDR3 reads CASSADGSSYNEQFF. CDR3 DNA sequence: TGTGCCAGCAGCGCCGACGGGAGCTCCTACAATGAGCAGTTCTTC.

CDR3 in DNA: TGTGCCAGCAGCATCGGGACGGACTATGGCTACACCTTC. Residues: CASSIGTDYGYTF. This chain connects TRBV9 to TRBJ1-2, with D possibly TRBD1 on 5 matching bases. Looked up from germline, CDR1 is SGDLS and CDR2 is YYNGEE. The length of the CDR3 is 13 residues. V lost 4 bases, J lost 3 bases, and 10 bases lay in between.

The chain combines TRBV5-1 with TRBJ2-1; D remains unclear. The V gene's germline CDR1 is SGHRS and CDR2 YFSETQ. V lost 0 bases and J 1 base, leaving 8 bases between the germline ends. The CDR3 is made up of 15 amino acids. CDR3 in amino acids: CASSLVDVSYNEQFF. The CDR3 region has the DNA TGCGCCAGCAGCTTGGTTGACGTGTCCTACAATGAGCAGTTCTTC.

DNA for the CDR3: TGTGCCAGCAGCGTTGGGACAACCATCCCTGGAAACACCATATATTTT. As protein: CASSVGTTIPGNTIYF. The chain recombines TRBV5-4 with TRBJ1-3; D is possibly TRBD1 (6 bases). Between the trimmed V and J ends, which lost 4 bases and 2 bases, there was a span of 16 bases. In germline, CDR1 is SGHNT, CDR2 YYREEE (reference sequence). CDR3 size: 16 residues.

This chain connects TRBV6-5 to TRBJ2-3; no reliable D call. The CDR3 spans 15 residues. Germline CDR1 is MNHEY and CDR2 is SVGAGI. The V gene lost 1 base and the J gene lost 0 bases, with 8 bases spanning the gap. DNA for the CDR3: TGTGCCAGCAGTTACTACACCCATAGCACAGATACGCAGTATTTT. Translated, it gives CASSYYTHSTDTQYF.

This chain connects TRBV6-6 to TRBJ2-2, with TRBD1 matching over 9 bases. J lost 4 bases, V lost 2 bases, and 2 bases had no gene match. CDR3 length equals 15 residues. Germline V gives CDR1 MNHNY, CDR2 SVGAGI (reference sequence). The CDR3 here is CASSYGTGRTGELFF. As DNA, the CDR3 is TGTGCCAGCAGTTACGGGACAGGGCGCACCGGGGAGCTGTTTTTT.

The chain is built from TRBV29-1 and TRBJ2-3; 9 nucleotides match TRBD2. The CDR3 has 15 amino acids. Germline V gene data show CDR1 as SQVTM and CDR2 as ANQGSEA. J gave up 6 bases and V 0 bases, and 7 bases lay outside the gene matches. The chain's CDR3 is CSVEEAGTSRDTQYF. The CDR3 region has the DNA TGCAGCGTTGAAGAAGCCGGGACTAGCAGGGATACGCAGTATTTT.

The genes are TRBV19 and TRBJ2-5; 14 bases match TRBD2. Looked up from germline, CDR1 is LNHDA and CDR2 is SQIVND (reference sequence). The junction had 3 bases not matched to a gene; V was cut back by 3 bases and J by 6 bases. The CDR3 runs to 15 residues. The CDR3 loop reads CASSMGTSGRQTQYF. CDR3 bases: TGTGCCAGTAGTATGGGGACTAGCGGGAGACAGACCCAGTACTTC.

The chain couples TRBV7-2 to TRBJ2-3, with TRBD2 identical over 7 bases. Germline assignment: CDR1 SGHTA and CDR2 FQGNSA. The V segment lost 3 bases and the J segment 2 bases; nucleotides outside the gene matches: 8. The CDR3 is 16 residues long. The CDR3 bases are TGTGCCAGCAGCTTGATTGCGGGAGCATACACAGATACGCAGTATTTT. Its protein product is CASSLIAGAYTDTQYF.

The chain links TRBV9 to TRBJ2-2; D assignment may be TRBD1 or TRBD2 (6 bases each). The CDR3 has 15 residues. CDR1 is SGDLS and CDR2 is YYNGEE in the germline V gene. Between the trimmed V and J ends, which lost 4 bases and 6 bases, there was a span of 16 bases. The CDR3 DNA follows: TGTGCCAGCAGCCCATCGGGGGCCGACCCCGGGGAGCTGTTTTTT. Amino acids: CASSPSGADPGELFF.

V and J are TRBV20-1 and TRBJ2-7; no firm D call. Germline V gene data show CDR1 as DFQATT and CDR2 as SNEGSKA (reference sequence). The CDR3 loop spans 11 amino acids. Trimming pared 3 bases from V and 4 bases from J, leaving 7 bases between. CDR3 bases: TGCAGTGCTAGGGGGTTTTACGAGCAGTACTTC. Translation: CSARGFYEQYF.